This entry features one T cell receptor beta chain sequence. CDR3 length: 13 amino acids. Germline lookup yields CDR1 MDHEN and CDR2 SYDVKM. V was shortened by 5 bases and J by 5 bases, with 12 bases between the two germline ends. This sample stems from a study of blood T cell repertoires in COVID-19. Study information: PBMCs, B-cell-depleted T cells, or T cells provided the cDNA or gDNA that made up the material.

Original data processing: How many nucleated cells were present was estimated from reference gene primer amplification. TCRdb keeps only in-frame clones here, not all; method: immunoSEQ multiplex PCR. From that table come the V and J calls and clone size; the DNA was used to work out D and trimming. The table includes some 150,000 clones, about nine tenths detected once. The origin of this receptor is a man over 45 with active COVID-19. The chain uses TRBV28 and TRBJ2-5; possible D gene TRBD1, 6 bases. The sequenced material came from peripheral blood. The CDR3 region has the DNA TGTGCCAGCAGTCGTGGACAGCAGGAGACCCAGTACTTC. Amino acid sequence: CASSRGQQETQYF.